Following are 28 T cell receptor beta chains from one sample sequenced in a study of blood T cell repertoires in COVID-19. Sequencing used immunoSEQ multiplex PCR; TCRdb keeps in-frame clones, though not all of them. Of around 220,000 clones listed, 87% are singletons. Sequencing was performed on PBMCs or T cells enriched from blood (not recorded which). These receptors were obtained from a woman aged 30 to 39 with acute COVID-19.

V gene TRBV25-1 combines with J gene TRBJ1-1; D gene ambiguous. Trimming pared 8 bases from V and 5 bases from J, leaving 15 bases between. Germline V gene lookup returns CDR1 MGHDK and CDR2 SYGVNS. The CDR3 loop spans 13 amino acids. The CDR3 sequence: CASRAAGRTEAFF. DNA for the CDR3: TGTGCCAGCCGCGCGGCCGGAAGGACTGAAGCTTTCTTT.

The chain has TRBV7-2 and TRBJ2-2; D is ambiguous. Germline CDR1 reads SGHTA; CDR2 reads FQGNSA. The CDR3 has 15 amino acids. The V and J ends lost 5 bases and 2 bases respectively, with 12 bases between them. The CDR3 bases are TGTGCCAGCAGCCCTAGAGCGACCAACACCGGGGAGCTGTTTTTT. It translates to CASSPRATNTGELFF.

The V call is TRBV3-1 (or the pseudogene TRBV3-2), the J call TRBJ2-5; 9 bases align to TRBD1. The V gene end was trimmed by 4 bases and the J gene end by 5 bases; junction bases not matched to a gene: 5. The CDR3 contains 14 residues. CDR1 and CDR2 (germline): LGHDT, YNNKEL (reference sequence). The CDR3 sequence: CASSRDRATETQYF. The CDR3 DNA sequence: TGTGCCAGCAGCCGGGACAGGGCGACGGAGACCCAGTACTTC.

The rearrangement uses TRBV27 and TRBJ2-3; 10 bases map to TRBD2. The CDR3 loop spans 20 amino acids. CDR1 is MNHEY and CDR2 is SMNVEV in the germline V gene (reference sequence). The trim removed 2 bases at V and 0 bases at J, leaving 14 bases unmatched. The DNA for the CDR3 is TGTGCCAGCAGTTTAAGATGGACTAGCGGCTCGGAGGGAAGCACAGATACGCAGTATTTT. Translated, it gives CASSLRWTSGSEGSTDTQYF.

J is TRBJ2-3 and V is TRBV7-3, with a possible D match to TRBD2 (6 bases). Germline V lookup: CDR1 SGHTA, CDR2 FQGTGA. The CDR3 totals 17 residues. The V end lost 2 bases, the J end lost 0 bases, and 15 bases lay between the germline ends. For the CDR3, the DNA is TGTGCCAGCAGCTTACATGGCCCAGCGGGTAGCACAGATACGCAGTATTTT. As protein: CASSLHGPAGSTDTQYF.

The J gene is TRBJ2-5, the V gene TRBV28; TRBD1 matches at 8 bases. V was pared by 6 bases and J by 3 bases, with 3 bases of the junction left unmatched. This CDR3 has 13 residues. The V gene's germline CDR1 is MDHEN and CDR2 SYDVKM. CDR3 in amino acids: CASSRQGKETQYF. CDR3 coding DNA: TGTGCCAGCAGCCGACAGGGGAAAGAGACCCAGTACTTC. Together with reference TRBV28 and TRBJ2-5, the CDR3 gives the full variable domain: DVKVTQSSRYLVKRTGEKVFLECVQDMDHENMFWYRQDPGLGLRLIYFSYDVKMKEKGDIPEGYSVSREKKERFSLILESASTNQTSMYLCASSRQGKETQYFGPGTRLLVL.

The chain combines TRBV5-1 with TRBJ2-1; D possibly corresponds to TRBD2 (6 bases). The CDR3 consists of 16 residues. Deletions cut 3 bases from V and 7 bases from J, with 20 bases between. Germline CDR1 and CDR2: SGHRS and YFSETQ. The CDR3 loop is CASSSVGLVPLNEQFF. CDR3 in DNA: TGCGCCAGCAGCTCGGTGGGACTGGTTCCTCTAAATGAGCAGTTCTTC.

The CDR3 DNA reads as TGTGCCAGCAGTTACCCCCCCGGGACAGGTCGTGGCTACACCTTC. It translates to CASSYPPGTGRGYTF. The chain employs TRBV6-2 or TRBV6-3 and TRBJ1-2; 8 nucleotides line up with TRBD1. Trimming took 2 bases from V and 7 from J; bases not matched to a gene: 9. This CDR3 contains 15 residues. Germline CDR1 and CDR2: MNHEY and SVGEGT.

This clone has only one observation. The CDR3 sequence is CASSSPGQGLSNQPQHF. The CDR3 coding sequence is TGTGCCAGCAGTTCCCCCGGACAGGGGTTGAGCAATCAGCCCCAGCATTTT. V gene TRBV28 combines with J gene TRBJ1-5; 9 positions match TRBD1. CDR3 length: 17 residues. The germline gives CDR1 MDHEN, CDR2 SYDVKM. V lost 4 bases to trimming and J lost 1 base; unmatched junction nucleotides: 8.

The chain links TRBV19 to TRBJ1-5, with D possibly matching TRBD1 (6 bases). V lost 2 bases and J 3 bases, leaving 17 bases between the germline ends. The CDR3 has 17 amino acids. The germline CDR1 and CDR2 sequences are LNHDA and SQIVND (reference sequence). CDR3 nucleotide sequence: TGTGCCAGTAGTATACGTACAGGGACCCCTTACAATCAGCCCCAGCATTTT. Translating it yields CASSIRTGTPYNQPQHF.

V and J are TRBV19 and TRBJ2-5; 12 nucleotides agree with TRBD2. Germline loops: CDR1 LNHDA, CDR2 SQIVND (reference sequence). There are 16 residues in the CDR3. The V and J ends lost 10 bases and 1 base, in that order; junction bases with no gene match: 10. CDR3 coding DNA: TGTGCCACGGATCATAAGGGACTAGCGGGCCAAGAGACCCAGTACTTC. This encodes CATDHKGLAGQETQYF.

The chain is built from TRBV4-1 and TRBJ2-2; TRBD1 aligns across 7 bases. V dropped 3 bases and J dropped 7; count of bases not matched to a gene: 11. This CDR3 contains 16 residues. The germline gives CDR1 MGHRA, CDR2 YSYEKL. The CDR3 nucleotides read TGCGCCAGCAGCCATCAAAGGCGACAGGGCGGCGGGGAGCTGTTTTTT. Translation: CASSHQRRQGGGELFF.

The gene calls are TRBV18 and TRBJ2-5; tentatively, D is TRBD2 (6 bases). The germline V and J ends were trimmed by 6 bases and 1 base, with 12 bases remaining between them. The CDR3 is 14 residues long. From germline, CDR1 is KGHSH and CDR2 LQKENI. This chain's CDR3 is CASSPGGTQETQYF. CDR3 coding DNA: TGTGCCAGCTCGCCTGGGGGGACCCAAGAGACCCAGTACTTC. The entire variable domain, with the rest obtained from reference TRBV18 and TRBJ2-5, is as follows: NAGVMQNPRHLVRRRGQEARLRCSPMKGHSHVYWYRQLPEEGLKFMVYLQKENIIDESGMPKERFSAEFPKEGPSILRIQQVVRGDSAAYFCASSPGGTQETQYFGPGTRLLVL.

This sequence joins TRBV5-5 and TRBJ2-5; 7 bases align to TRBD1. The CDR3 is made up of 13 amino acids. Germline trimming cut 4 bases from V and 7 bases from J; bases unmatched to any gene: 7. Germline values: CDR1 SGHKS, CDR2 YYEKEE (reference sequence). The chain's CDR3 is CASSPTGEGTQYF. The DNA of the CDR3 is TGTGCCAGCAGCCCCACAGGGGAAGGGACCCAGTACTTC. Full variable domain (missing parts from reference TRBV5-5 and TRBJ2-5): DAGVTQSPTHLIKTRGQQVTLRCSPISGHKSVSWYQQVLGQGPQFIFQYYEKEERGRGNFPDRFSARQFPNYSSELNVNALLLGDSALYLCASSPTGEGTQYFGPGTRLLVL.

The chain recombines TRBV28 with TRBJ1-1; D is uncertain. Germline V gives CDR1 MDHEN, CDR2 SYDVKM. Trimming removed 1 base from V and 6 bases from J, with 6 bases in between. The CDR3 covers 12 residues. CDR3 nucleotide sequence: TGTGCCAGCAGTTTATTCCAGGCTGAAGCTTTCTTT. Its translation: CASSLFQAEAFF.

The genes are TRBV5-4 and TRBJ2-3; D remains unclear. Trimming pared 5 bases from V and 1 base from J, leaving 8 bases between. In germline, CDR1 is SGHNT, CDR2 YYREEE (reference sequence). The CDR3 sequence is 13 residues long. The DNA of the CDR3 is TGTGCCAGCAGGTTAGCAGGCACAGATACGCAGTATTTT. Residues: CASRLAGTDTQYF.

This clone has only one observation. CDR3 sequence (DNA): TGTGCCAGCAGTTACTCTTCGGGACAGGGCTACGGGGAGCTGTTTTTT. Its translation: CASSYSSGQGYGELFF. This chain joins TRBV6-5 and TRBJ2-2; 9 bases are a match to TRBD1. CDR3 length: 16 amino acids. Germline V CDR1 and CDR2: MNHEY, SVGAGI. V was clipped by 0 bases and J by 7 bases; unmatched bases: 6.

The chain couples TRBV9 to TRBJ2-1, with 9 nucleotides matching TRBD1. The J segment lost 7 bases and the V segment lost 3 bases, leaving 8 bases of the junction unmatched. Germline CDR1 reads SGDLS; CDR2 reads YYNGEE. This CDR3 comprises 15 residues. CDR3 sequence: CASSAGTGSFNEQFF. DNA of the CDR3: TGTGCCAGCAGCGCCGGGACAGGGTCGTTTAATGAGCAGTTCTTC. Filled out from reference TRBV9 and TRBJ2-1, the complete variable domain reads DSGVTQTPKHLITATGQRVTLRCSPRSGDLSVYWYQQSLDQGLQFLIQYYNGEERAKGNILERFSAQQFPDLHSELNLSSLELGDSALYFCASSAGTGSFNEQFFGPGTRLTVL.

The V and J genes are TRBV7-2 and TRBJ2-1; 7 nucleotides agree with TRBD1. The CDR3 length is 15 residues. V lost 5 bases and J lost 4; bases outside the gene matches: 8. Per the germline V gene, CDR1 is SGHTA and CDR2 is FQGNSA. The CDR3 bases are TGTGCCAGCAGCGATCCCGGGACAGAATACAATGAGCAGTTCTTC. Translating gives CASSDPGTEYNEQFF.

This clone was counted only a few times. The chain is built from TRBV7-9 and TRBJ1-6, with a possible D match to TRBD1 (6 bases). Trimming took off 4 bases at V and 9 bases at J, with 13 bases between the two ends. This CDR3 has 14 amino acids. CDR1 is SEHNR, CDR2 FQNEAQ, per germline (reference sequence). The CDR3 loop reads CASSSQGKISPLHF. The CDR3 region has the DNA TGTGCCAGCAGCTCACAGGGAAAAATTTCACCCCTCCACTTT.

This chain joins TRBV10-3 and TRBJ2-7; 7 bases match TRBD1. V shed 3 bases, J shed 3 bases, and the junction held 11 bases outside the gene matches. CDR1 is ENHRY and CDR2 is SYGVKD in the germline V gene. The length of the CDR3 is 16 residues. The CDR3 sequence: CAISDLSGTEDYEQYF. The CDR3 nucleotides read TGTGCCATCAGTGACCTATCCGGGACAGAGGACTACGAGCAGTACTTC.

The chain uses TRBV9 and TRBJ2-3; weak D call: TRBD1 (5 bases). Trimming removed 5 bases from V and 4 bases from J, with 8 bases in between. The CDR3 loop spans 12 amino acids. Germline CDR1 is SGDLS and CDR2 is YYNGEE. The CDR3 nucleotides read TGTGCCAGCAGTGACAGCGCAGATACGCAGTATTTT. Protein: CASSDSADTQYF.

This chain connects TRBV11-2 to TRBJ1-2; D is ambiguous. Germline lookup yields CDR1 SGHAT and CDR2 FQNNGV. The V and J ends lost 2 bases and 1 base respectively, with 8 bases between them. CDR3 length: 14 amino acids. The CDR3 protein is CASSLFEGNYGYTF. CDR3 nucleotides: TGTGCCAGCAGCTTATTCGAGGGTAACTATGGCTACACCTTC.

This sequence joins TRBV29-1 and TRBJ2-3; a possible D gene is TRBD2 (6 bases). The CDR3 totals 13 residues. Germline assignment: CDR1 SQVTM and CDR2 ANQGSEA. V lost 3 bases, J lost 2 bases, and 9 bases lay in between. Here the CDR3 DNA reads TGCAGCGTTGACGCGGGGTACACAGATACGCAGTATTTT. Translation: CSVDAGYTDTQYF.

The genes are TRBV28 and TRBJ1-2, with 8 positions matching TRBD1. With V trimmed by 6 bases and J by 1 base, 4 bases remained unmatched. Per germline, CDR1 MDHEN and CDR2 SYDVKM. This CDR3 has 14 residues. The chain's CDR3 is CASSLTGVNYGYTF. DNA of the CDR3: TGTGCCAGCAGCCTGACAGGGGTTAACTATGGCTACACCTTC.

This chain connects TRBV7-9 to TRBJ2-1, with a tentative D call TRBD1 (5 bases). Germline V lookup: CDR1 SEHNR, CDR2 FQNEAQ (reference sequence). The CDR3 totals 15 residues. V lost 5 bases and J 0 bases, leaving 11 bases between the germline ends. The CDR3 bases are TGTGCCAGCAGCCAGGGCAGAGTCTCCTACAATGAGCAGTTCTTC. Amino acid sequence: CASSQGRVSYNEQFF.

The V and J genes are TRBV5-6 and TRBJ2-1; D perhaps matches TRBD1 (5 bases). The germline CDR1 and CDR2 sequences are SGHDT and YYEEEE. CDR3 length: 14 amino acids. The ends were cut back, 4 bases at V and 0 bases at J, with 8 bases in the middle. CDR3 sequence reads: CASSPTASYNEQFF. CDR3 nucleotide sequence: TGTGCCAGCAGCCCGACAGCCTCCTACAATGAGCAGTTCTTC.

The gene calls are TRBV19 and TRBJ1-1; D may be TRBD1 (6 bases). Per germline, CDR1 LNHDA and CDR2 SQIVND (reference sequence). The CDR3 has 13 residues. V was trimmed by 7 bases and J by 6 bases, leaving 15 bases between them. The DNA for the CDR3 is TGTGCCAGTATGGGACATTTTGTCCCTGAAGCTTTCTTT. Translated, it gives CASMGHFVPEAFF.